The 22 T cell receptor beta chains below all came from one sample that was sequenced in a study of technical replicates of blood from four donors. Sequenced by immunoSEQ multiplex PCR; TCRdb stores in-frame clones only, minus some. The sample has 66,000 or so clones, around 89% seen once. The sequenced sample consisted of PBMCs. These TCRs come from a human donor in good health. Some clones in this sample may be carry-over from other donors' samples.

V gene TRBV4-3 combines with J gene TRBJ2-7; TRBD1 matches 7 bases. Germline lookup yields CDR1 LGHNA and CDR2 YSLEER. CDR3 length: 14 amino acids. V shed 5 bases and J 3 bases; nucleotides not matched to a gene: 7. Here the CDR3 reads CASSLRAGGYEQYF. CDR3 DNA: TGCGCCAGCAGCTTGAGGGCAGGGGGCTACGAGCAGTACTTC.

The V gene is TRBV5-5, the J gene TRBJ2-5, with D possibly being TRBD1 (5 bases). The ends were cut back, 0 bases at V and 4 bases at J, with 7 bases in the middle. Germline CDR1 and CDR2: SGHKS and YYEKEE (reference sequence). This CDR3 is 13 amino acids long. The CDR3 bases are TGTGCCAGCAGCTTGGAGGGGCGAGAGACCCAGTACTTC. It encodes CASSLEGRETQYF. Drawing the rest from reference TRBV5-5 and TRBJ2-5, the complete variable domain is DAGVTQSPTHLIKTRGQQVTLRCSPISGHKSVSWYQQVLGQGPQFIFQYYEKEERGRGNFPDRFSARQFPNYSSELNVNALLLGDSALYLCASSLEGRETQYFGPGTRLLVL.

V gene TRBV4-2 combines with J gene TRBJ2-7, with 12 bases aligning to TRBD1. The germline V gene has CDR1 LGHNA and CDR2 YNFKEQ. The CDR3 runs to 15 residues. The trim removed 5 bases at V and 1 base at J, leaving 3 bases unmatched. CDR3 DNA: TGTGCCAGCAGCTTGGGACAGGGGGCTTCCTACGAGCAGTACTTC. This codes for CASSLGQGASYEQYF.

CDR3: CASSIDGQGRVQYF. The CDR3 DNA reads as TGTGCCAGTAGTATAGACGGACAGGGAAGGGTTCAGTACTTC. V gene TRBV19 combines with J gene TRBJ2-7; 8 bases align to TRBD1. The CDR3 is 14 amino acids. The trim removed 0 bases at V and 10 bases at J, leaving 8 bases unmatched. In germline, CDR1 is LNHDA, CDR2 SQIVND (reference sequence).

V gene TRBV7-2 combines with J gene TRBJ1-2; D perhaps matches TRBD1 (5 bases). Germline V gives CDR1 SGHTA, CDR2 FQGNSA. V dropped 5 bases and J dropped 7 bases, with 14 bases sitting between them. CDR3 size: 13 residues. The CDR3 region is CASSPARGRGYTF. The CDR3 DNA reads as TGTGCCAGCAGCCCCGCAAGGGGCCGTGGCTACACCTTC.

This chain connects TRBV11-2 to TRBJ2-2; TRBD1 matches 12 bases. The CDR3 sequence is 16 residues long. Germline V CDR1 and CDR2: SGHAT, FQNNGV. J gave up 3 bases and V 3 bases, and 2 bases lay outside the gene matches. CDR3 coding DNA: TGTGCCAGCAGCTTCGGGGACAGGGGGCACACCGGGGAGCTGTTTTTT. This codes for CASSFGDRGHTGELFF.

Here the CDR3 DNA reads TGCGCCAGCAGCCAAGATCTTGAGGGACAGGGGCGTCGCACTGAAGCTTTCTTT. This encodes CASSQDLEGQGRRTEAFF. The V call is TRBV4-3, the J call TRBJ1-1, with 10 bases that match TRBD1. Per germline, CDR1 LGHNA and CDR2 YSLEER. The CDR3 extends over 18 amino acids. Losses at the gene ends were 0 bases for V and 4 bases for J; bases not matched to a gene: 11.

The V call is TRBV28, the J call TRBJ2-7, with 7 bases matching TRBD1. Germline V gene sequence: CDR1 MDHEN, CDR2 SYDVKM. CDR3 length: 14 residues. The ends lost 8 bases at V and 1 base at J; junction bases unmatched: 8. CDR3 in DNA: TGTGCCAGCCTACCAGGACAGGTTTCCTACGAGCAGTACTTC. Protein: CASLPGQVSYEQYF.

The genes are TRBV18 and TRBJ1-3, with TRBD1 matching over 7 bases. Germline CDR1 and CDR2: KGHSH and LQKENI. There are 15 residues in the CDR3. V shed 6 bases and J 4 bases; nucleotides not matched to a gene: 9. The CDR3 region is CASSPTGAGGNTIYF. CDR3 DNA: TGTGCCAGCTCGCCCACAGGGGCGGGAGGAAACACCATATATTTT.

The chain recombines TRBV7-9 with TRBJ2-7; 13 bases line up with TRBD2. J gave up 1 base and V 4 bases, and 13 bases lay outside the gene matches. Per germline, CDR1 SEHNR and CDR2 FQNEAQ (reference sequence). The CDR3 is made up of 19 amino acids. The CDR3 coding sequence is TGTGCCAGCAGCTCTATTCTTGGACTAGCGGGAGTTAGGTCCTACGAGCAGTACTTC. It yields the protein CASSSILGLAGVRSYEQYF.

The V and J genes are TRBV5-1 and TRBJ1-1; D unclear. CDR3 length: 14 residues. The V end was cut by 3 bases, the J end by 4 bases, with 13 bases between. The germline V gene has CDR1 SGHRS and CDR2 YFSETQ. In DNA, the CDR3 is TGCGCCAGCAGCTGGGCGGGCTCAGGCACTGAAGCTTTCTTT. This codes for CASSWAGSGTEAFF.

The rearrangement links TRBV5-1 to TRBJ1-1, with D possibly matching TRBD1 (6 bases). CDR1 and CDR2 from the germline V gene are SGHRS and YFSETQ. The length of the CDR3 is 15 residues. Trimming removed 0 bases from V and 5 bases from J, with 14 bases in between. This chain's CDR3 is CASSLGSGRGTEAFF. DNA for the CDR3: TGCGCCAGCAGCTTGGGTTCAGGGAGGGGGACTGAAGCTTTCTTT.

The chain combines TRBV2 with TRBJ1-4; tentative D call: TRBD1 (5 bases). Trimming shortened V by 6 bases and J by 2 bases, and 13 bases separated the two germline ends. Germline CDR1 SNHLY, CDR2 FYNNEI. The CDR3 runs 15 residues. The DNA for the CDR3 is TGTGCCAGCAGGCCGGTGGGGCTTACTAATGAAAAACTGTTTTTT. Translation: CASRPVGLTNEKLFF.

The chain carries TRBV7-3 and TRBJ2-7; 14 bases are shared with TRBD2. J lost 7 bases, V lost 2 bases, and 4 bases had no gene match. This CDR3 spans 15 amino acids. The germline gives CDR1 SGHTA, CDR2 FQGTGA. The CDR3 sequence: CASSLGTSGSVEQYF. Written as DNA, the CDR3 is TGTGCCAGCAGCTTAGGGACTAGCGGGAGTGTTGAGCAGTACTTC.

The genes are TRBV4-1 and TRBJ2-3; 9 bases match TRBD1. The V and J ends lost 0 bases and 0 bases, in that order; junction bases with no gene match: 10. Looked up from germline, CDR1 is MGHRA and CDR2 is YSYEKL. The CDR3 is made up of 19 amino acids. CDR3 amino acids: CASSQEAALTGGSTDTQYF. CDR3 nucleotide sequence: TGCGCCAGCAGCCAAGAGGCGGCCTTAACAGGGGGCAGCACAGATACGCAGTATTTT.

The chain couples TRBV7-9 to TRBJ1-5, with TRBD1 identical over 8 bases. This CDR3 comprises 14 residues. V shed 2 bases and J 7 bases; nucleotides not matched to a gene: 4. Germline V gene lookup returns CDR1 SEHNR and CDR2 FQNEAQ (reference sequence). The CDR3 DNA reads TGTGCCAGCAGCTTATCAGGGGGCGAACAGCCCCAGCATTTT. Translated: CASSLSGGEQPQHF.

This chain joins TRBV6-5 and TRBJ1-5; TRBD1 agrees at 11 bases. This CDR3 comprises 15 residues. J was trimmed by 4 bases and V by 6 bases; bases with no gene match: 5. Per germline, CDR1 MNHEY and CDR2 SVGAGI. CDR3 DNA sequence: TGTGCCAGCAGGCTCGGGACAGGGGGGAATCAGCCCCAGCATTTT. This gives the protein CASRLGTGGNQPQHF.

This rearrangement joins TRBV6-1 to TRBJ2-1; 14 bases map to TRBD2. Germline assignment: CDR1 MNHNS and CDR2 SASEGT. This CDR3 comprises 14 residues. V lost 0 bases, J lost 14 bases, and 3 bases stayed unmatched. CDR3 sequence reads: CASSEAGGLAGEFF. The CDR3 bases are TGTGCCAGCAGTGAAGCAGGGGGACTAGCGGGAGAGTTCTTC.

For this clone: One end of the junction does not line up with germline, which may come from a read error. The CDR3 DNA reads TGCGCCAGCAGTCAAGTAACGGACACCCAAGAGACCCAGTACTTC. This translates into CASSQVTDTQETQYF. The chain carries TRBV4-3 and TRBJ2-5, with TRBD1 as a possible D gene (5 bases). The CDR3 extends over 15 amino acids. From germline, CDR1 is LGHNA and CDR2 YSLEER.

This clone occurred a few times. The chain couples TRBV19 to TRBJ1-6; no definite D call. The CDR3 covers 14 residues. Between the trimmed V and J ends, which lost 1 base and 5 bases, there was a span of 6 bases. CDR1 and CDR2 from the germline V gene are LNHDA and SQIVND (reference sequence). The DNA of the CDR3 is TGTGCCAGTAGTATAGGAGGGAATAATTCACCCCTCCACTTT. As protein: CASSIGGNNSPLHF. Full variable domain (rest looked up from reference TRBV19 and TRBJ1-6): DGGITQSPKYLFRKEGQNVTLSCEQNLNHDAMYWYRQDPGQGLRLIYYSQIVNDFQKGDIAEGYSVSREKKESFPLTVTSAQKNPTAFYLCASSIGGNNSPLHFGNGTRLTVT.

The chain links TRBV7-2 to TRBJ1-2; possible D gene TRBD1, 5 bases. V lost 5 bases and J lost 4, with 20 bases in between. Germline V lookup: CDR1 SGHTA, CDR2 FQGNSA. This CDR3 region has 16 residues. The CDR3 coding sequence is TGTGCCAGCAGCCGGTCCCCGGATACAGGATCCTATGGCTACACCTTC. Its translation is CASSRSPDTGSYGYTF.

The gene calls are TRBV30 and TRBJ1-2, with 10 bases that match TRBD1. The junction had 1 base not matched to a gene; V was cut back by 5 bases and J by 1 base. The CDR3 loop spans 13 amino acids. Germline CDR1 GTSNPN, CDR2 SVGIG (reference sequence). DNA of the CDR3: TGTGCCTGGGACAGGGGGCTTAACTATGGCTACACCTTC. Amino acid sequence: CAWDRGLNYGYTF.